This T cell receptor (beta chain) was sequenced for a study of CD8 T cells in ankylosing spondylitis. Whole-study findings and limits: Seven or eight highly homologous variants made up a TCR beta motif, and this motif appeared characteristic of ankylosing spondylitis blood. Clones linked with disease were CD8+ and fairly uncommon in the peripheral blood.

V lost 5 bases and J lost 0, with 10 bases in between. CDR1 is SGHTA, CDR2 FQGNSA, per germline. The CDR3 spans 15 residues. On this clonotype: As yet, its antigen is unknown.

As the method for making TCR beta libraries, quantitative 5'-RACE with molecular barcodes was used. TCRdb fed the 5' RACE reads into MiXCR, producing one record per CDR3 protein. This sample carries a few hundred thousand distinct CDR3 sequences, roughly 13% of them seen once, and the ten largest clones take nearly 7%. The gene calls are TRBV7-2 and TRBJ1-4, with D possibly matching TRBD1 (5 bases). Material for sequencing was blood, either unsorted or a sorted T cell fraction (not recorded which). This TCR came from a male donor with ankylosing spondylitis. This CDR3 reads CASSQTGPTNEKLFF. CDR3 DNA: TGTGCCAGCAGCCAAACAGGCCCAACTAATGAAAAACTGTTTTTT.